This TCR beta chain was sequenced for a study of cytomegalovirus exposure and HLA in healthy donors. Study observations and caveats: Further analysis, carried out later, found HLA-associated TCR beta chains more clonally expanded than equally common other chains.

Points on this clone: Its target is unknown.

The length of the CDR3 is 16 residues. The V gene end was trimmed by 2 bases and the J gene end by 0 bases; junction bases not matched to a gene: 3. The germline V gene has CDR1 LNHNV and CDR2 YYDKDF (reference sequence). Samples came from healthy bone marrow donors. Amplification used 60 Vbeta primers and 13 Jbeta primers. The assay was immunoSEQ multiplex PCR, and TCRdb's table has in-frame clones only and misses some. Of over 100,000 clones in the sample, roughly 66% were seen once. Material for sequencing was PBMCs. This clonotype originated in a woman in her thirties in good health and CMV-seronegative. This sequence joins TRBV15 and TRBJ2-1; TRBD1 agrees at 8 bases. This CDR3 reads CATSRPQGASYNEQFF. The CDR3 DNA sequence: TGTGCCACCAGCAGACCTCAGGGGGCCTCCTACAATGAGCAGTTCTTC.